The 27 T cell receptor beta chains presented below share a single source sample, sequenced in a study of cytomegalovirus exposure and HLA in healthy donors. The study ran its PCR with 60 Vbeta and 13 Jbeta primers. The repertoire was sequenced with immunoSEQ multiplex PCR; TCRdb's copy has only in-frame clones and lacks some. The sample lists approximately 91,000 clones, around 68% occurring once. Specimen: PBMCs. Receptors were obtained from a female donor in good health and CMV-seronegative.

The V and J genes are TRBV5-4 and TRBJ2-7; 7 bases are a match to TRBD1. Germline V gives CDR1 SGHNT, CDR2 YYREEE (reference sequence). The CDR3 is 15 residues long. Trimming took 4 bases from V and 2 from J; bases not matched to a gene: 9. The CDR3 spells CASSPNRGKAYEQYF. CDR3 in DNA: TGTGCCAGCAGCCCTAACAGGGGAAAAGCCTACGAGCAGTACTTC.

The chain employs TRBV6-1 and TRBJ1-1, with D uncertain. CDR1 and CDR2 from the germline V gene are MNHNS and SASEGT. The CDR3 is 15 amino acids. V lost 10 bases and J lost 1, with 19 bases in between. In nucleotides, the CDR3 is TGTGCCACCTCTTTCGGGAGGGCCTCGAACACTGAAGCTTTCTTT. This codes for CATSFGRASNTEAFF.

The V call is TRBV7-3, the J call TRBJ2-2; weak D call: TRBD2 (5 bases). The CDR3 sequence is 17 residues long. In germline, CDR1 is SGHTA, CDR2 FQGTGA. The ends were cut back, 4 bases at V and 3 bases at J, with 18 bases in the middle. CDR3: CASSSRGSGLDTGELFF. The CDR3 DNA sequence: TGTGCCAGCAGCTCCCGCGGGTCTGGGCTAGACACCGGGGAGCTGTTTTTT. Combining the CDR3 with reference TRBV7-3 and TRBJ2-2 gives the whole variable domain GAGVSQTPSNKVTEKGKYVELRCDPISGHTALYWYRQSLGQGPEFLIYFQGTGAADDSGLPNDRFFAVRPEGSVSTLKIQRTERGDSAVYLCASSSRGSGLDTGELFFGEGSRLTVL.

This sequence joins TRBV9 and TRBJ2-3, with no clear D. V gave up 2 bases and J gave up 5 bases, with 9 bases separating them. Germline V CDR1 and CDR2: SGDLS, YYNGEE. There are 13 residues in the CDR3. The CDR3 protein is CASSVGVIDTQYF. The CDR3 DNA reads as TGTGCCAGCAGCGTCGGAGTTATAGATACGCAGTATTTT.

The chain employs TRBV10-2 and TRBJ1-4, with 7 bases lining up with TRBD1. This CDR3 region has 14 residues. Germline V CDR1 and CDR2: WSHSY, SAAADI. V lost 6 bases to trimming and J lost 3 bases; unmatched junction nucleotides: 4. The CDR3 reads CASRSTGPNEKLFF. The CDR3 coding sequence is TGCGCCAGCAGATCGACAGGGCCTAATGAAAAACTGTTTTTT.

The V and J genes are TRBV2 and TRBJ2-7, with D possibly being TRBD1 (6 bases). V was shortened by 6 bases and J by 5 bases, with 11 bases between the two germline ends. CDR1 and CDR2 (germline): SNHLY, FYNNEI. The CDR3 runs to 12 residues. CDR3 sequence: CASRVDSDEQYF. CDR3 DNA: TGTGCCAGCAGGGTGGACAGTGACGAGCAGTACTTC. The full variable domain, its missing parts supplied by reference TRBV2 and TRBJ2-7, is EPEVTQTPSHQVTQMGQEVILRCVPISNHLYFYWYRQILGQKVEFLVSFYNNEISEKSEIFDDQFSVERPDGSNFTLKIRSTKLEDSAMYFCASRVDSDEQYFGPGTRLTVT.

The rearrangement uses TRBV5-1 and TRBJ2-3; maybe TRBD1 (6 bases). The V gene's germline CDR1 is SGHRS and CDR2 YFSETQ. This CDR3 is built from 14 residues. V lost 4 bases, J lost 2 bases, and 11 bases lay in between. CDR3 loop: CASSAGDLTDTQYF. The CDR3 coding sequence is TGCGCCAGCAGCGCAGGGGACCTCACAGATACGCAGTATTTT. Supplemented by reference TRBV5-1 and TRBJ2-3, the full variable domain reads KAGVTQTPRYLIKTRGQQVTLSCSPISGHRSVSWYQQTPGQGLQFLFEYFSETQRNKGNFPGRFSGRQFSNSRSEMNVSTLELGDSALYLCASSAGDLTDTQYFGPGTRLTVL.

The J gene is TRBJ2-1, the V gene TRBV9; 10 bases match TRBD2. The V segment lost 3 bases and the J segment 10 bases; nucleotides outside the gene matches: 10. CDR3 length: 15 amino acids. Germline assignment: CDR1 SGDLS and CDR2 YYNGEE. CDR3 nucleotides: TGTGCCAGCAGCGAAAGCGGGGGGGCTCTGGGGGAGCAGTTCTTC. This sequence encodes CASSESGGALGEQFF.

V usage is TRBV6-1 and J usage is TRBJ1-2; maybe TRBD1 (5 bases). The CDR3 sequence is 14 residues long. V dropped 11 bases and J dropped 6 bases, with 22 bases sitting between them. In germline, CDR1 is MNHNS, CDR2 SASEGT. CDR3 amino acids: CAARRGGEVNGYTF. DNA for the CDR3: TGTGCCGCACGACGTGGGGGGGAAGTGAATGGCTACACCTTC.

The V and J genes are TRBV7-2 and TRBJ2-7; TRBD2 might be the D (7 bases). Per germline, CDR1 SGHTA and CDR2 FQGNSA. This CDR3 spans 16 amino acids. Trimming removed 1 base from V and 2 bases from J, with 15 bases in between. CDR3 in amino acids: CASSLDGGGLPYEQYF. The CDR3 nucleotides are TGTGCCAGCAGCTTAGATGGCGGGGGCCTCCCCTACGAGCAGTACTTC.

The chain has TRBV10-3 and TRBJ1-1; D might be TRBD1 (6 bases). The germline V gene has CDR1 ENHRY and CDR2 SYGVKD. V was cut by 4 bases and J by 5 bases, with 8 bases left in between. The CDR3 is 12 amino acids. The CDR3 DNA reads TGTGCCATCAGTGGTACAGGGACTGAAGCTTTCTTT. This gives the protein CAISGTGTEAFF.

The chain links TRBV28 to TRBJ1-2; 10 bases match TRBD1. CDR1 is MDHEN, CDR2 SYDVKM, per germline. The trim removed 5 bases at V and 6 bases at J, leaving 6 bases unmatched. CDR3 length equals 14 residues. CDR3 nucleotides: TGTGCCAGCAGTCCCGGGACAGGGGCCAATGGCTACACCTTC. Translation: CASSPGTGANGYTF.

The chain links TRBV10-2 to TRBJ2-7, with D possibly TRBD1 on 6 matching bases. Between the trimmed V and J ends, which lost 7 bases and 0 bases, there was a span of 22 bases. The germline V gene encodes CDR1 WSHSY and CDR2 SAAADI. The CDR3 length is 17 residues. The CDR3 is CASTAGLTGTLSYEQYF. DNA of the CDR3: TGCGCCAGCACCGCCGGGCTAACAGGGACCCTCTCCTACGAGCAGTACTTC.

The chain joins TRBV7-9 to TRBJ1-1, with D possibly TRBD1 on 6 matching bases. The CDR3 extends over 14 amino acids. The germline CDR1 and CDR2 sequences are SEHNR and FQNEAQ (reference sequence). The V gene lost 5 bases and the J gene lost 4 bases, with 14 bases spanning the gap. The CDR3, as DNA: TGTGCCAGCAGCCCTCAGGGGCCAGGCACTGAAGCTTTCTTT. It codes for CASSPQGPGTEAFF.

The chain recombines TRBV9 with TRBJ1-5; D remains ambiguous. Trimming left V 7 bases short and J 3 bases short, with 14 bases between. CDR1 SGDLS and CDR2 YYNGEE come from the germline V gene. This CDR3 contains 14 residues. CDR3 sequence (DNA): TGTGCCAGCGGTGGAGGGCGCGCCAATCAGCCCCAGCATTTT. This translates into CASGGGRANQPQHF.

This sequence joins TRBV7-9 and TRBJ2-7, with 7 bases identical to TRBD2. Unmatched junction bases numbered 8, after V lost 5 bases and J lost 1 base. The CDR3 length is 15 residues. Germline CDR1 SEHNR, CDR2 FQNEAQ (reference sequence). As DNA, the CDR3 is TGTGCCAGCAGCAACCGCGGGGGTGGATCCTACGAGCAGTACTTC. Translated: CASSNRGGGSYEQYF.

J is TRBJ1-1 and V is TRBV30, with D tentatively TRBD1 (6 bases). This CDR3 comprises 11 residues. The germline V gene encodes CDR1 GTSNPN and CDR2 SVGIG (reference sequence). Trimming removed 2 bases from V and 7 bases from J, with 8 bases in between. The CDR3 DNA reads as TGTGCCTGGAGTCTACAGGGTGAAGCTTTCTTT. This gives the protein CAWSLQGEAFF. The entire variable domain, with the rest obtained from reference TRBV30 and TRBJ1-1, is as follows: SQTIHQWPATLVQPVGSPLSLECTVEGTSNPNLYWYRQAAGRGLQLLFYSVGIGQISSEVPQNLSASRPQDRQFILSSKKLLLSDSGFYLCAWSLQGEAFFGQGTRLTVV.

V gene TRBV28 combines with J gene TRBJ1-1; maybe TRBD1 (6 bases). The CDR3 runs to 15 residues. Germline CDR1 MDHEN, CDR2 SYDVKM. V lost 7 bases to trimming and J lost 0 bases, with 15 bases between them. This CDR3 is CASTSGGRVNTEAFF. For the CDR3, the DNA is TGTGCCAGCACCTCGGGGGGCCGGGTGAACACTGAAGCTTTCTTT. Full variable domain (remainder filled in from reference TRBV28 and TRBJ1-1): DVKVTQSSRYLVKRTGEKVFLECVQDMDHENMFWYRQDPGLGLRLIYFSYDVKMKEKGDIPEGYSVSREKKERFSLILESASTNQTSMYLCASTSGGRVNTEAFFGQGTRLTVV.

This rearrangement joins TRBV4-3 to TRBJ1-2; TRBD1 is a possible D gene (5 bases). Trimming shortened V by 1 base and J by 5 bases, and 14 bases separated the two germline ends. Germline lookup yields CDR1 LGHNA and CDR2 YSLEER. This CDR3 has 15 residues. CDR3 in DNA: TGCGCCAGCAGCCAAGTGGTCAGGGTAGGGTATGGCTACACCTTC. Translated: CASSQVVRVGYGYTF.

This chain links TRBV29-1 with TRBJ1-1; 9 nucleotides line up with TRBD1. The ends lost 5 bases at V and 0 bases at J; junction bases unmatched: 4. This CDR3 has 14 residues. Germline values: CDR1 SQVTM, CDR2 ANQGSEA. The CDR3 region has the DNA TGCAGCGTTATGCGGACAGGGGTGAACACTGAAGCTTTCTTT. Its translation is CSVMRTGVNTEAFF.

This clone was recorded many times. V usage is TRBV6-5 and J usage is TRBJ2-2; 10 nucleotides line up with TRBD1. V trimming: 2 bases; J trimming: 5 bases; junction bases outside the gene matches: 5. Germline assignment: CDR1 MNHEY and CDR2 SVGAGI. This CDR3 is built from 16 residues. The CDR3 DNA is TGTGCCAGCAGTTACCCCGGACAGGGGGGGACCGGGGAGCTGTTTTTT. Residues: CASSYPGQGGTGELFF.

V and J are TRBV7-2 and TRBJ2-6, with D hard to call. The V gene's germline CDR1 is SGHTA and CDR2 FQGNSA. The CDR3 extends over 15 amino acids. Trimming shortened V by 1 base and J by 3 bases, and 7 bases separated the two germline ends. CDR3 residues: CASSLDSSGANVLTF. The CDR3 DNA reads as TGTGCCAGCAGCTTAGACTCGAGTGGGGCCAACGTCCTGACTTTC. Full variable domain (missing parts from reference TRBV7-2 and TRBJ2-6): GAGVSQSPSNKVTEKGKDVELRCDPISGHTALYWYRQSLGQGLEFLIYFQGNSAPDKSGLPSDRFSAERTGGSVSTLTIQRTQQEDSAVYLCASSLDSSGANVLTFGAGSRLTVL.

V gene TRBV6-4 combines with J gene TRBJ2-1, with 10 bases fitting TRBD1. The CDR3 length is 15 residues. The trim removed 4 bases at V and 5 bases at J, leaving 5 bases unmatched. Per germline, CDR1 MRHNA and CDR2 SNTAGT. DNA of the CDR3: TGTGCCAGCAGTGTTGGGACAGGGGACAACAATGAGCAGTTCTTC. Amino acid sequence: CASSVGTGDNNEQFF.

The rearrangement links TRBV5-1 to TRBJ1-1; weak D call: TRBD1 (6 bases). Trimming removed 2 bases from V and 2 bases from J, with 10 bases in between. Germline V gene lookup returns CDR1 SGHRS and CDR2 YFSETQ. The CDR3 extends over 14 amino acids. CDR3 nucleotides: TGCGCCAGCAGCTTACAGGGATTTAACACTGAAGCTTTCTTT. Amino acid sequence: CASSLQGFNTEAFF.

The rearrangement uses TRBV30 and TRBJ1-2; 7 bases line up with TRBD1. V lost 2 bases and J lost 4; bases outside the gene matches: 7. CDR1 GTSNPN and CDR2 SVGIG come from the germline V gene (reference sequence). This CDR3 is built from 14 residues. The CDR3 region is CAWSPPGTAYGYTF. In DNA form, the CDR3 reads TGTGCCTGGAGTCCCCCCGGGACAGCCTATGGCTACACCTTC.

The genes are TRBV6-5 and TRBJ2-1; D remains ambiguous. Germline assignment: CDR1 MNHEY and CDR2 SVGAGI. This CDR3 is built from 13 residues. V shed 8 bases and J shed 5 bases, with 13 bases lying between them. The CDR3: CASSVTVHNEQFF. For the CDR3, the DNA is TGTGCCAGCTCGGTAACAGTACACAATGAGCAGTTCTTC.

The chain recombines TRBV6-6 with TRBJ2-2, with 7 bases lining up with TRBD2. From germline, CDR1 is MNHNY and CDR2 SVGAGI (reference sequence). CDR3 size: 14 residues. V lost 6 bases, J lost 7 bases, and 8 bases stayed unmatched. CDR3 sequence (DNA): TGTGCCAGCAGGGGGCGGGAGAGGAGCGGGGAGCTGTTTTTT. As protein: CASRGRERSGELFF.